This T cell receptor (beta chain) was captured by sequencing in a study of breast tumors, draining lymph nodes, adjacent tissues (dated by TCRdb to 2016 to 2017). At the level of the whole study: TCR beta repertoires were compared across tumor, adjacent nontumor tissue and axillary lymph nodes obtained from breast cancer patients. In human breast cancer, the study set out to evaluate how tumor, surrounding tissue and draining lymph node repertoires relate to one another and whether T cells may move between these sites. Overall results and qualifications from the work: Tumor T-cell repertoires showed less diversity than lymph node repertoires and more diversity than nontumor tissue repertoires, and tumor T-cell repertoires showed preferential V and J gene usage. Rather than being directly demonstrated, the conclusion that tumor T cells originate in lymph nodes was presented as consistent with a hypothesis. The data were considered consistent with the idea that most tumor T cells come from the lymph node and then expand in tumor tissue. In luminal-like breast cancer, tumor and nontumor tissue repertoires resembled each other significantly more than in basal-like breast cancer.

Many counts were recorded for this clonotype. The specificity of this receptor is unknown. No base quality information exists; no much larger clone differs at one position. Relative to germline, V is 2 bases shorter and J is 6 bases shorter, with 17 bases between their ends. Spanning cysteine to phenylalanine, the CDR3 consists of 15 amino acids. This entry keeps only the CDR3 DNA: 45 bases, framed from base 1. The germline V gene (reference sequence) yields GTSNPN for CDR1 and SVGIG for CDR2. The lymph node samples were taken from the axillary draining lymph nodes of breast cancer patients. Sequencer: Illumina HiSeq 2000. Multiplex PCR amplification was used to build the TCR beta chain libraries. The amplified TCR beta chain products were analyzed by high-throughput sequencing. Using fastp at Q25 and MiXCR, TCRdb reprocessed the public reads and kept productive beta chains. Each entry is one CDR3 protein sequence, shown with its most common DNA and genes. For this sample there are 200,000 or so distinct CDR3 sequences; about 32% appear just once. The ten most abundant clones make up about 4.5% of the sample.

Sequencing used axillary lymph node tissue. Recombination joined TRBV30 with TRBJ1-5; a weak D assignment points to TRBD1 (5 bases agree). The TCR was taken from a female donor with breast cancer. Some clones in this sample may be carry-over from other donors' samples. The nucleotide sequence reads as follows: TGTGCCTGGAGTCTAGGGGTCAGGGTGGCTCAGCCCCAGCATTTT. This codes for CAWSLGVRVAQPQHF.